A selection of T cell receptor beta chains follows, all from one sample in a study of CD8 T cells in ankylosing spondylitis. Each CDR3 protein is one row after TCRdb ran MiXCR on the 5' RACE reads. The data contain fewer than 750,000 distinct CDR3 sequences, 15% to 20% of them singletons. Source material: blood, either unsorted or a sorted T cell fraction (not recorded which). The receptors here all came from a male donor with ankylosing spondylitis. CDR3s include the opening cysteine and the closing phenylalanine or tryptophan. The D gene is left open where the match is weak. The size field is filled for only some rows; it gives once, few, many or a size class.

D gene,J gene,clone size,V gene,CDR3 protein,CDR3 DNA
NA,TRBJ2-7,few,TRBV3-1,CASSPLTGTPYEQYF,TGTGCCAGCAGCCCACTCACAGGGACTCCCTACGAGCAGTACTTC
TRBD2,TRBJ2-7,NA,TRBV20-1,CSARLAGGPIYEQYF,TGCAGTGCAAGACTAGCGGGAGGGCCGATCTACGAGCAGTACTTC
NA,TRBJ2-7,NA,TRBV6-5,CASSYGLAPTYEQYF,TGTGCCAGCAGTTACGGGCTAGCCCCGACCTACGAGCAGTACTTC
NA,TRBJ1-5,few,TRBV9,CASSVGGSQPQHF,TGTGCCAGCAGCGTAGGTGGAAGCCAGCCCCAGCATTTT
NA,TRBJ2-3,NA,TRBV10-3,CAISEVAVAGTDTQYF,TGTGCCATCAGTGAAGTAGCGGTGGCTGGCACAGATACGCAGTATTTT
NA,TRBJ1-2,few,TRBV6-1,CASSGQMGGTDYGYTF,TGTGCCAGCAGTGGGCAGATGGGGGGTACTGACTATGGCTACACCTTC
NA,TRBJ2-6,few,TRBV12-3/TRBV12-4,CASTHGSGANVLTF,TGTGCCAGCACCCACGGTTCTGGGGCCAACGTCCTGACTTTC
TRBD1,TRBJ2-7,few,TRBV7-7,CASSPDRGAYEQYF,TGTGCCAGCAGCCCGGACAGGGGAGCCTACGAGCAGTACTTC
NA,TRBJ1-1,few,TRBV19,CASSAAAINTEAFF,TGTGCCAGTAGTGCGGCGGCCATTAACACTGAAGCTTTCTTT
TRBD2,TRBJ2-3,few,TRBV30,CAWIGLAASTDTQYF,TGTGCCTGGATTGGACTAGCTGCGAGCACAGATACGCAGTATTTT
NA,TRBJ1-3,NA,TRBV11-1,CASSLVSDFPADSGNTIYF,TGTGCCAGCAGCTTAGTTTCGGACTTCCCGGCGGACTCTGGAAACACCATATATTTT
NA,TRBJ2-7,NA,TRBV29-1,CSAGVGSYEQYF,TGCAGCGCCGGAGTAGGGTCCTACGAGCAGTACTTC
TRBD2,TRBJ2-1,few,TRBV5-1,CASSRSLAGGLSSYNEQFF,TGCGCCAGCAGCCGTTCTCTAGCGGGAGGGCTAAGCTCCTACAATGAGCAGTTCTTC
NA,TRBJ2-1,NA,TRBV4-2,CASSQGGGVNEQFF,TGTGCCAGCAGCCAAGGGGGCGGTGTCAATGAGCAGTTCTTC
NA,TRBJ1-1,few,TRBV6-1,CASSDPRQTLNTEAFF,TGTGCCAGCAGTGACCCCCGGCAGACTCTGAACACTGAAGCTTTCTTT
TRBD2,TRBJ2-3,few,TRBV7-8,CASSLYPLAGGPSTDTQYF,TGTGCCAGCAGCTTATACCCCCTAGCGGGAGGACCTAGCACAGATACGCAGTATTTT
NA,TRBJ2-7,NA,TRBV6-2/TRBV6-3,CASKGIPTGSSYEQYF,TGTGCCAGCAAGGGTATCCCAACAGGGTCAAGCTACGAGCAGTACTTC
NA,TRBJ1-6,NA,TRBV18,CASSPGLPTRNSPLHF,TGTGCCAGCTCACCCGGACTCCCGACCCGCAATTCACCCCTCCACTTT
NA,TRBJ2-3,few,TRBV5-6,CASSLTGAGVTDTQYF,TGTGCCAGCAGCTTGACCGGGGCAGGGGTCACAGATACGCAGTATTTT
TRBD1,TRBJ1-5,NA,TRBV6-1,CASRGTGGAGQPQHF,TGTGCCAGCAGGGGGACAGGGGGCGCCGGTCAGCCCCAGCATTTT
NA,TRBJ2-3,NA,TRBV4-1,CASSQVSTGSTDTQYF,TGCGCCAGCAGCCAAGTCTCTACGGGGAGCACAGATACGCAGTATTTT
NA,TRBJ2-1,few,TRBV15,CATSRTRRVGYYNEQFF,TGTGCCACCAGCAGGACAAGAAGGGTGGGATATTACAATGAGCAGTTCTTC
TRBD1,TRBJ2-5,few,TRBV6-2/TRBV6-3,CASSYSGTGRKETQYF,TGTGCCAGCAGTTACTCGGGGACAGGGAGAAAAGAGACCCAGTACTTC
TRBD2,TRBJ2-5,NA,TRBV3-1,CASSMGTSGRTETQYF,TGTGCCAGCAGCATGGGGACTAGCGGGAGGACGGAGACCCAGTACTTC
NA,TRBJ1-1,few,TRBV6-5,CASSNRDRNTEAFF,TGTGCCAGCAGTAACCGGGATAGGAACACTGAAGCTTTCTTT
TRBD1,TRBJ2-3,NA,TRBV6-1,CATQPGGNTDTQYF,TGTGCCACCCAACCAGGGGGAAACACAGATACGCAGTATTTT
NA,TRBJ1-1,NA,TRBV27,CASSLAADDTEAFF,TGTGCCAGCAGTTTGGCGGCAGACGACACTGAAGCTTTCTTT
NA,TRBJ1-1,few,TRBV5-1,CASSLAGQGSEAFF,TGCGCCAGCAGCTTGGCCGGCCAGGGCTCTGAAGCTTTCTTT
NA,TRBJ1-6,many,TRBV4-3,CASSPKGGSNSPLHF,TGCGCCAGCAGCCCCAAAGGGGGTAGTAATTCACCCCTCCACTTT
NA,TRBJ1-6,few,TRBV7-8,CASSLAGAAYSPLHF,TGTGCCAGCAGCTTAGCTGGAGCGGCCTATTCACCCCTCCACTTT
TRBD1,TRBJ1-2,NA,TRBV28,CASSSQLGPGQGKGGYTF,TGTGCCAGCAGTTCGCAACTTGGTCCGGGACAGGGAAAGGGAGGCTACACCTTC
NA,TRBJ2-1,NA,TRBV10-2,CASRTLADSSYNEQFF,TGCGCCAGCAGAACCTTAGCGGACAGCTCCTACAATGAGCAGTTCTTC
TRBD2,TRBJ2-3,NA,TRBV13,CASSRRSGLAGSTDTQYF,TGTGCCAGCAGCCGCCGATCCGGACTAGCGGGAAGCACAGATACGCAGTATTTT
NA,TRBJ2-5,many,TRBV4-3,CASSQAHGEGTQYF,TGCGCCAGCAGCCAAGCCCACGGGGAAGGGACCCAGTACTTC
TRBD2,TRBJ2-1,NA,TRBV19,CASTRLADNNEQFF,TGTGCCAGTACTAGACTAGCAGACAACAATGAGCAGTTCTTC
TRBD2,TRBJ2-3,NA,TRBV11-2,CASSPSQLAGADTQYF,TGTGCCAGCAGCCCATCTCAACTAGCGGGGGCAGATACGCAGTATTTT
TRBD1,TRBJ2-2,few,TRBV6-5,CASSLVTGAGELFF,TGTGCCAGCAGTTTAGTAACAGGGGCCGGGGAGCTGTTTTTT
TRBD1,TRBJ1-6,NA,TRBV5-1,CASSAGQGGDSPLHF,TGCGCCAGCAGCGCTGGACAGGGGGGTGATTCACCCCTCCACTTT
TRBD1,TRBJ2-7,NA,TRBV6-1,CASTATGSSYEQYF,TGTGCCAGCACCGCGACAGGGAGCTCCTACGAGCAGTACTTC
NA,TRBJ2-5,NA,TRBV12-3/TRBV12-4,CASSLASGDQETQYF,TGTGCCAGCAGTTTAGCTAGCGGAGATCAAGAGACCCAGTACTTC